The clone carrying this T cell receptor beta chain was seen ten or more times. TCRdb analysed the RACE reads with MiXCR anew, one entry per CDR3 protein. The table includes fewer than 500,000 distinct CDR3 sequences, roughly 4.8% detected once. Looked up from germline, CDR1 is MNHNY and CDR2 is SVGAGI (reference sequence). V lost 4 bases to trimming and J lost 3 bases, with 16 bases between them. The CDR3 has 15 amino acids. The entry originates in a study of human T cells and chemical hapten exposure. The time point denotes: patch test 1, 2 weeks after DPC sensitization. As for treatment: therapeutic diphenylcyclopropenone sensitization with weekly scalp DPC.

The chain has TRBV6-6 and TRBJ2-7, with D possibly TRBD2 on 5 matching bases. Sequences were derived from whole blood, sampled in connection with sensitization to the hapten diphenylcyclopropenone (DPC). The origin of this receptor is a woman aged 45 to 65 with alopecia areata. Some clones in this sample may be carry-over from other donors' samples. As DNA, the CDR3 is TGTGCCAGCAGTTCCGGACGGGGTGGGGACTACGAGCAGTACTTC. This encodes CASSSGRGGDYEQYF.